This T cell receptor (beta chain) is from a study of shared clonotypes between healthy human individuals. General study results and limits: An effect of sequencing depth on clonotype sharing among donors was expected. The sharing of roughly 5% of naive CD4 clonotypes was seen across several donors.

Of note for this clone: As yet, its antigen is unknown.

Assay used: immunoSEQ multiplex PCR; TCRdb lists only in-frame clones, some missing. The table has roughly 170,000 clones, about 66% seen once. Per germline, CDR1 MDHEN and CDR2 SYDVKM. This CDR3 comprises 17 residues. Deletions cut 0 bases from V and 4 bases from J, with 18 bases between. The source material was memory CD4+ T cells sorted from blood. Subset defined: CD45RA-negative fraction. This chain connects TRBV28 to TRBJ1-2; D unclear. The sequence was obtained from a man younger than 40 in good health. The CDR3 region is CASSLWQAGSSLYGYTF. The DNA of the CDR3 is TGTGCCAGCAGTTTATGGCAAGCCGGTTCAAGCCTCTATGGCTACACCTTC.